What follows are 16 T cell receptor beta chains derived from one specimen sequenced in a study of T cells in women clearing cervical HPV infection. Sequencing used immunoSEQ multiplex PCR; TCRdb keeps in-frame clones, though not all of them. The sample includes 15,000 or so clones. Sample: blood buffy coat. Receptors were obtained from a woman aged 18 to 69 with a cervical HPV16 infection that either progressed to CIN3+ or cleared (not recorded which).

CDR3 DNA, as far as it was read: TGTGCCAGCGGAAAAGGACAGGGGGCTGAGACC. Translation gives CASGKGQGAET. The whole CDR3 protein is CASGKGQGAETQYF. The rearrangement links TRBV27 to TRBJ2-5; 11 bases align to TRBD1. The read finishes 3 residues shy of the CDR3 end, and the germline J gene is used to complete it. V shed 8 bases, J shed 5 bases, and the junction held 7 bases outside the gene matches. Germline assignment: CDR1 MNHEY and CDR2 SMNVEV (reference sequence). The CDR3 consists of 14 residues.

Turning to this clone: The read gets to within 3 residues of the CDR3 end, and the germline J gene fills in the rest. V is TRBV11-2 and J is TRBJ1-4; 7 bases align to TRBD1. V was pared by 5 bases and J by 4 bases, with 7 bases of the junction left unmatched. CDR1 SGHAT and CDR2 FQNNGV come from the germline V gene. The CDR3 length is 15 residues. CDR3 protein: CASSPRGDSNEKLFF. Partial CDR3 DNA: TGTGCCAGCAGCCCGAGGGGGGACAGTAATGAAAAA.

Notes on this clone: Sequencing ends 3 residues short of the CDR3 end; the germline J gene provides the rest. The chain has TRBV2 and TRBJ2-2; D is possibly TRBD1 (5 bases). The CDR3 has 14 amino acids. V lost 11 bases, J lost 0 bases, and 13 bases lay in between. The germline V gene encodes CDR1 SNHLY and CDR2 FYNNEI. Incomplete CDR3 DNA: TGTGCCGGGAAGACAGAGTCGAACACCGGGGAG. This codes for CAGKTESNTGE. The whole CDR3 sequence is CAGKTESNTGELFF.

Note on this clone: The CDR3 goes on 3 residues after the read ends, and that part is filled in from the germline J gene. V and J are TRBV10-3 and TRBJ1-6, with 10 bases that match TRBD1. V lost 6 bases, J lost 6 bases, and 2 bases stayed unmatched. Germline CDR1 and CDR2: ENHRY and SYGVKD. The CDR3 loop spans 14 amino acids. CDR3 bases read: TGTGCCATCAGCCGGGACAGGGGTAATTCACCC. The encoded protein is CAISRDRGNSP. The CDR3, in full, reads CAISRDRGNSPLHF.

Comments on this clone: The CDR3 is cut off 3 residues early in the read; its end comes from the germline J gene. The chain uses TRBV11-2 and TRBJ2-2, with D possibly being TRBD1 (6 bases). Germline CDR1 reads SGHAT; CDR2 reads FQNNGV. The ends were cut back, 5 bases at V and 6 bases at J, with 16 bases in the middle. The CDR3 covers 15 residues. CDR3 in amino acids: CASSRDRTYAGELFF. CDR3 bases read: TGTGCCAGCAGCCGAGACAGGACGTACGCCGGGGAG.

Notes on this clone: Read data end 3 residues before the CDR3 end; the end is taken from the germline J gene. The chain has TRBV19 and TRBJ2-5; 10 bases agree with TRBD1. J was trimmed by 5 bases and V by 4 bases; bases with no gene match: 7. This CDR3 is 15 amino acids long. Germline CDR1 reads LNHDA; CDR2 reads SQIVND (reference sequence). CDR3 sequence: CASSRQGAAGETQYF. The sequenced CDR3 bases are TGTGCCAGTAGTAGACAGGGGGCGGCGGGGGAGACC.

Details on this clone: The read ends 3 residues early relative to the CDR3; the germline J gene fills the gap. V and J are TRBV7-7 and TRBJ2-2; 7 nucleotides match TRBD2. The CDR3 length is 17 residues. CDR1 and CDR2 from the germline V gene are SSHAT and FNYEAQ (reference sequence). V dropped 1 base and J dropped 1; count of bases not matched to a gene: 6. The CDR3 is CASSLGGGRMNTGELFF. The DNA read from the CDR3 is TGTGCCAGCAGCTTAGGGGGGGGACGGATGAACACCGGGGAG.

Comments on this clone: The sequence runs out 3 residues before the end of the CDR3; the remainder is reconstructed from the germline J gene. The chain uses TRBV6-1 and TRBJ1-2; no clear D gene. The ends were cut back, 2 bases at V and 4 bases at J, with 14 bases in the middle. CDR1 and CDR2 from the germline V gene are MNHNS and SASEGT. The CDR3 sequence is 15 residues long. Partial CDR3 DNA: TGTGCCAGCAGTGAATACCGGGGAAACTCCTATGGC. Translated: CASSEYRGNSYG. The whole CDR3 sequence reads CASSEYRGNSYGYTF.

With respect to this clone: The read ends 3 residues early relative to the CDR3; the germline J gene fills the gap. This rearrangement joins TRBV18 to TRBJ2-3; D may be TRBD1 (5 bases). This CDR3 spans 14 amino acids. CDR1 and CDR2 (germline): KGHSH, LQKENI. The CDR3 sequence is CASSIQGINQPQYF. The DNA read from the CDR3 is TGTGCCAGCTCAATCCAGGGTATCAATCAGCCG.

Worth noting for this clone: The sequence runs out 3 residues before the end of the CDR3; the remainder is reconstructed from the germline J gene. The V call is TRBV19, the J call TRBJ1-5; D is uncertain. From germline, CDR1 is LNHDA and CDR2 SQIVND (reference sequence). This CDR3 region has 15 residues. Trimming pared 3 bases from V and 6 bases from J, leaving 15 bases between. The sequenced CDR3 bases are TGTGCCAGTAGTATCTTACGGGGAGGGCTTCAGCCC. This gives the protein CASSILRGGLQP. The whole CDR3 reads CASSILRGGLQPQHF.

Of note for this clone: The read ends 3 residues before the CDR3 terminus; that terminus is restored from the germline J gene. The chain couples TRBV7-9 to TRBJ2-3; D is undetermined. The V end was cut by 2 bases, the J end by 2 bases, with 11 bases between. The CDR3 contains 15 residues. The germline gives CDR1 SEHNR, CDR2 FQNEAQ (reference sequence). CDR3 protein: CASSLSLGYTDTQYF. The CDR3 bases that were read are TGTGCCAGCAGCTTATCGCTAGGATACACAGATACG.

Turning to this clone: Read coverage stops 3 residues before the CDR3 terminus; the germline J gene supplies the remainder. The chain uses TRBV19 and TRBJ2-3; D possibly corresponds to TRBD2 (6 bases). The CDR3 consists of 15 residues. Germline assignment: CDR1 LNHDA and CDR2 SQIVND (reference sequence). The CDR3 sequence: CASSTGVGPARAQYF. Partial CDR3 DNA: TGTGCCAGTAGTACGGGGGTCGGTCCTGCCCGGGCG.

Note on this clone: From the germline J gene comes the end of the CDR3, since the read stops 3 residues before it. V and J are TRBV3-1 (or the pseudogene TRBV3-2) and TRBJ2-1; D remains ambiguous. The CDR3 totals 17 residues. Germline CDR1 reads LGHDT; CDR2 reads YNNKEL (reference sequence). Trimming shortened V by 0 bases and J by 2 bases, and 14 bases separated the two germline ends. CDR3 amino acids: CASSQDLYFFPYNEQFF. The CDR3 DNA, read in part, is TGTGCCAGCAGCCAAGATCTTTACTTCTTCCCCTACAATGAG.

As to this clone: The DNA ends 3 residues before the CDR3 does, and the rest of the CDR3 is filled in from the germline J gene. V gene TRBV2 combines with J gene TRBJ2-3, with TRBD2 identical over 9 bases. The germline V gene encodes CDR1 SNHLY and CDR2 FYNNEI. The CDR3 loop spans 15 amino acids. V shed 11 bases, J shed 2 bases, and the junction held 11 bases outside the gene matches. CDR3 DNA, as far as it was read: TGTGCCTCAGGCGTACTAGCGGGTTCCACAGATACG. It is translated as CASGVLAGSTDT. The whole CDR3 is CASGVLAGSTDTQYF.

In the case of this clone: The read finishes 3 residues shy of the CDR3 end, and the germline J gene is used to complete it. In the same sample, other DNA sequences code for this CDR3. This chain connects TRBV5-6 to TRBJ1-2, with D unclear. With 1 base removed from V and 2 bases from J, the gap between germline ends came to 9 bases. This CDR3 contains 14 residues. Germline V gives CDR1 SGHDT, CDR2 YYEEEE. This CDR3 is CASSLRRWNYGYTF. The DNA read from the CDR3 is TGTGCCAGCAGCTTGAGAAGGTGGAACTATGGC.

In the case of this clone: The observed sequence ends 3 residues before the CDR3 terminus, with the missing tail filled in from the germline J gene. This chain connects TRBV19 to TRBJ1-2; D might be TRBD1 (6 bases). Per the germline V gene, CDR1 is LNHDA and CDR2 is SQIVND (reference sequence). V was trimmed by 5 bases and J by 1 base, leaving 11 bases between them. There are 14 residues in the CDR3. The CDR3 is CASSPGQHNYGYTF. CDR3 bases read: TGTGCCAGTAGTCCCGGACAGCATAACTATGGC.